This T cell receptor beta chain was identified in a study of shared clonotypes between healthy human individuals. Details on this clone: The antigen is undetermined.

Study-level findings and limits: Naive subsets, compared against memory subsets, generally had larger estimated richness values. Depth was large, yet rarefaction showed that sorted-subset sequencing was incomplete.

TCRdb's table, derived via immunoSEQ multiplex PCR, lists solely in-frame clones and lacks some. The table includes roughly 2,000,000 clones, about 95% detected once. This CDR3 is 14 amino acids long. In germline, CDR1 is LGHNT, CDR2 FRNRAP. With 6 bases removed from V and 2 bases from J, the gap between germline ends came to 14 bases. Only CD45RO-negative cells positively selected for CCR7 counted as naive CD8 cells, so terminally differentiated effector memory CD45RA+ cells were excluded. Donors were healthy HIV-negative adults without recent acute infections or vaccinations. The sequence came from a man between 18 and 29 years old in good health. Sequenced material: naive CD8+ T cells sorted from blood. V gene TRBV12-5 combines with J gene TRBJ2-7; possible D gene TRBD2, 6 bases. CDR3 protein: CASGEAGYPYEQYF. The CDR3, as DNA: TGTGCTAGTGGAGAAGCGGGTTATCCCTACGAGCAGTACTTC.